What follows is one TCR beta chain and its context. The treatment is: roughly 19 received Ad26.COV2.S at low or high dose, single or two shots; roughly 5 received placebo; per-sample allocation not given. Material that was analyzed had been drawn on day 63 after the first vaccine or placebo injection. The protocol was immunoSEQ multiplex PCR, while the TCRdb copy is restricted to in-frame clones and leaves out a portion. The top ten clones hold about 10% of a sample with 300,000 to 350,000 clones, 75% to 90% of them seen once. These data belong to a study of Ad26.COV2.S vaccination and SARS-CoV-2 variants. CDR1 is KGHSH and CDR2 is LQKENI in the germline V gene. Trimming took 2 bases from V and 4 from J, leaving 14 bases between them. The CDR3 is 15 residues long.

The gene calls are TRBV18 and TRBJ1-1, with D tentatively TRBD1 (6 bases). The origin of this receptor is a person between 18 and 60 years old who received the Ad26.COV2.S COVID-19 vaccine or a placebo. Sequenced here: peripheral blood, sampled in a trial of Ad26.COV2.S vaccine versus placebo. The CDR3 nucleotides read TGTGCCAGCTCACCAGCCTACGGGGGCGGCACTGAAGCTTTCTTT. This sequence encodes CASSPAYGGGTEAFF.